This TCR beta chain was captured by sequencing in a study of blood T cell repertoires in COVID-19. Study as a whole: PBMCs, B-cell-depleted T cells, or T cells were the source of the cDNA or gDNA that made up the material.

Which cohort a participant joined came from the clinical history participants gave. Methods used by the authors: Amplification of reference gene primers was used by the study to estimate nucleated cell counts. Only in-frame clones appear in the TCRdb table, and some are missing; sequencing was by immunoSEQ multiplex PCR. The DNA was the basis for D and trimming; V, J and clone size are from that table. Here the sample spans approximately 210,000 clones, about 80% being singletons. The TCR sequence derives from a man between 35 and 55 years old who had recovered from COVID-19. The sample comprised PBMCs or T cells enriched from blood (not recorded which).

This CDR3 is CASSRWGGQGGYTF. DNA of the CDR3: TGTGCCAGTAGTCGGTGGGGAGGACAGGGCGGCTACACCTTC. This chain uses TRBV19 with TRBJ1-2; 8 positions agree with TRBD1. CDR3 size: 14 residues. In germline, CDR1 is LNHDA, CDR2 SQIVND (reference sequence). The junction had 10 bases not matched to a gene; V was cut back by 5 bases and J by 8 bases.